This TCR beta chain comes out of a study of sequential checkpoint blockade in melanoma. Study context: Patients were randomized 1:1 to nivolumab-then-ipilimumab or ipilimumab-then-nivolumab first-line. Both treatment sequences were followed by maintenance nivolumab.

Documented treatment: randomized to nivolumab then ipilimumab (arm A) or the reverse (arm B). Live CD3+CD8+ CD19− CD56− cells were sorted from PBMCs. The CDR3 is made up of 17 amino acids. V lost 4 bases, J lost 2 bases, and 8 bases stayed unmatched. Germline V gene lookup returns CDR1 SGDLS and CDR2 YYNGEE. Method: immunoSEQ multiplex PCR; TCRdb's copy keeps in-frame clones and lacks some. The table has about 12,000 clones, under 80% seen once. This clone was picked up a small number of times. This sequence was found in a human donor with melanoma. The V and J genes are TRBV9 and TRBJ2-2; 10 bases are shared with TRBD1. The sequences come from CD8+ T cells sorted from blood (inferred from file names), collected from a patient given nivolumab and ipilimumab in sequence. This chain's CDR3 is CASSHPRQGANTGELFF. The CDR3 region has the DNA TGTGCCAGCAGCCATCCTCGACAGGGGGCTAACACCGGGGAGCTGTTTTTT. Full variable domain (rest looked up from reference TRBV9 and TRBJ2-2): DSGVTQTPKHLITATGQRVTLRCSPRSGDLSVYWYQQSLDQGLQFLIQYYNGEERAKGNILERFSAQQFPDLHSELNLSSLELGDSALYFCASSHPRQGANTGELFFGEGSRLTVL.